These 20 T cell receptor beta chains were sequenced from one sample in a study of CD8+CD57+ T cells in acquired aplastic anemia. Genomic DNA templated the TCR beta VDJ and CDR3 profiling. A single record per CDR3 protein comes from TCRdb applying MiXCR to the reads. This table holds about 81,000 distinct CDR3 sequences, about 45% found once. Source material: sorted CD4+, CD8+, or CD8+CD57+ T cells (not recorded which) from PBMCs. Receptor source: a human donor in good health, serving as a control.

To note about this clonotype: A much larger clone lies one base from this, so it may be a read error. The chain uses TRBV20-1 and TRBJ2-5; TRBD2 agrees at 13 bases. V dropped 6 bases and J dropped 5; count of bases not matched to a gene: 9. In germline, CDR1 is DFQATT, CDR2 SNEGSKA (reference sequence). The CDR3 sequence is 15 residues long. The CDR3 DNA reads as TGCAGTGCCGGACTAGCGGGAGCGCAGGAGGAGACCCAGTACTTC. It translates to CSAGLAGAQEETQYF.

Points on this clonotype: Since a much larger clone is just one base distant, this may be a read error. The chain has TRBV6-5 and TRBJ2-1, with D possibly TRBD2 on 6 matching bases. The germline gives CDR1 MNHEY, CDR2 SVGAGI. The length of the CDR3 is 13 residues. The CDR3 DNA reads as TGTGCCGGCAGTTCGGGGGACCTCAATGAGCAGTTCTTC. Translating it yields CAGSSGDLNEQFF.

In this sample, this clonotype turned up many times. The chain is built from TRBV12-5 and TRBJ1-1; no clear D gene. Germline V gives CDR1 LGHNT, CDR2 FRNRAP. The CDR3 covers 12 residues. Trimming pared 1 base from V and 12 bases from J, leaving 12 bases between. The CDR3 loop reads CASGLGGLVTFF. As DNA, the CDR3 is TGTGCTAGTGGTTTGGGAGGGTTAGTAACTTTCTTT.

This clonotype was recorded at least ten times. The rearrangement uses TRBV12-3 or TRBV12-4 and TRBJ2-7; D is undetermined. The CDR3 runs 12 residues. V lost 5 bases, J lost 0 bases, and 5 bases lay in between. The CDR3 DNA is TGTGCCAGCAGTGTAAGCTCCTACGAGCAGTACTTC. Its protein product is CASSVSSYEQYF.

J is TRBJ2-7 and V is TRBV29-1; TRBD1 matches 8 bases. This CDR3 spans 14 amino acids. Trimming took 8 bases from V and 1 from J; bases not matched to a gene: 10. The germline V gene has CDR1 SQVTM and CDR2 ANQGSEA. CDR3 sequence (DNA): TGCAGCCCGTTGAGGACAGGGAATTCCTACGAGCAGTACTTC. This gives the protein CSPLRTGNSYEQYF.

V gene TRBV7-8 combines with J gene TRBJ2-7; D possibly corresponds to TRBD1 (8 bases). The CDR3 covers 17 residues. Germline V gives CDR1 SGHVS, CDR2 FQNEAQ. V lost 5 bases and J lost 1, with 21 bases in between. As DNA, the CDR3 is TGTGCCAGCAGCCTACTGGGAGGGACAGGCATATCCTACGAGCAGTACTTC. It codes for CASSLLGGTGISYEQYF.

As regards this clonotype: A much larger clone is a single base away; this may be a read error. The rearrangement links TRBV6-1 to TRBJ1-2; TRBD1 agrees at 9 bases. V trimming: 7 bases; J trimming: 4 bases; junction bases outside the gene matches: 10. The CDR3 is 15 amino acids. From germline, CDR1 is MNHNS and CDR2 SASEGT. The CDR3 loop reads CASTETGGGGYGYTF. CDR3 in DNA: TGTGCCAGCACCGAAACAGGGGGCGGCGGCTATGGCTACACCTTC.

As for this clonotype: A clone one base away is much larger, so this may be a read error. The J gene is TRBJ1-1, the V gene TRBV6-4; D is ambiguous. Germline V lookup: CDR1 MRHNA, CDR2 SNTAGT. The CDR3 totals 14 residues. The chain's CDR3 is CASSLGLGGNEAVF. The CDR3 nucleotides read TGTGCCAGCAGTTTAGGCCTGGGAGGGAATGAAGCTGTCTTT.

On this clonotype: A single base separates this from a much larger clone, so it may be a read error. The rearrangement links TRBV9 to TRBJ1-1; TRBD1 matches 7 bases. CDR3 length: 13 amino acids. Germline lookup yields CDR1 SGDLS and CDR2 YYNGEE. The CDR3 loop reads CAGSAGTDTEAFF. The CDR3 nucleotides read TGTGCCGGCAGCGCCGGGACAGATACTGAAGCTTTCTTT.

This clonotype was seen repeatedly, ten times or more. J is TRBJ2-7 and V is TRBV7-9, with D perhaps matching TRBD2 (5 bases). V was trimmed by 2 bases and J by 5 bases, leaving 13 bases between them. From germline, CDR1 is SEHNR and CDR2 FQNEAQ (reference sequence). This CDR3 region has 14 residues. CDR3 sequence (DNA): TGTGCCAGCAGCTTAATGACTAACGGGGACGAGCAGTACTTC. Its translation: CASSLMTNGDEQYF.

This CDR3 is CASRGTSGEQYV. CDR3 DNA sequence: TGTGCCAGCAGAGGAACGTCGGGGGAGCAGTACGTC. V is TRBV6-1 and J is TRBJ2-7; a weak D match, TRBD2 (5 bases). V dropped 6 bases and J dropped 7 bases, with 13 bases sitting between them. Germline V gene lookup returns CDR1 MNHNS and CDR2 SASEGT. The CDR3 sequence is 12 residues long.

The chain combines TRBV10-2 with TRBJ2-7; possibly TRBD2 for D (6 bases). Germline CDR1 reads WSHSY; CDR2 reads SAAADI. There are 13 residues in the CDR3. V shed 0 bases and J shed 3 bases, with 6 bases lying between them. CDR3: CASSESDYYEQYF. Here the CDR3 DNA reads TGCGCCAGCAGTGAGTCGGACTACTACGAGCAGTACTTC.

The V and J genes are TRBV25-1 and TRBJ2-3; TRBD2 agrees at 7 bases. The CDR3 has 16 amino acids. Trimming at V came to 4 bases and at J to 0 bases, leaving 7 bases not matched to a gene. Germline CDR1 is MGHDK and CDR2 is SYGVNS. The DNA for the CDR3 is TGTGCCAGCAGTGCCCTAGCGGTGACTAGCACAGATACGCAGTATTTT. Translating gives CASSALAVTSTDTQYF.

At least ten counts were recorded for this clonotype. This chain uses TRBV9 with TRBJ2-6, with D perhaps TRBD1 (5 bases). The CDR3 sequence is 15 residues long. Trimming pared 2 bases from V and 1 base from J, leaving 7 bases between. Germline CDR1 and CDR2: SGDLS and YYNGEE. CDR3 DNA: TGTGCCAGCAGCGTTGCAGGGTCTGGGGCCAACGTCCTGACTTTC. It is translated as CASSVAGSGANVLTF.

This chain uses TRBV2 with TRBJ2-7; 11 bases map to TRBD2. The J segment lost 0 bases and the V segment lost 9 bases, leaving 1 base of the junction unmatched. Germline CDR1 reads SNHLY; CDR2 reads FYNNEI. This CDR3 is built from 13 residues. The CDR3 protein is CASGTSGSYEQYF. DNA for the CDR3: TGTGCCAGTGGGACTAGCGGCTCCTACGAGCAGTACTTC. The full variable domain, its missing parts supplied by reference TRBV2 and TRBJ2-7, is EPEVTQTPSHQVTQMGQEVILRCVPISNHLYFYWYRQILGQKVEFLVSFYNNEISEKSEIFDDQFSVERPDGSNFTLKIRSTKLEDSAMYFCASGTSGSYEQYFGPGTRLTVT.

The CDR3 loop reads CASSSFIGDTGELFF. CDR3 sequence (DNA): TGTGCCAGCAGCTCGTTCATTGGGGACACCGGGGAGCTGTTTTTT. V usage is TRBV11-2 and J usage is TRBJ2-2; no clear D gene. V shed 4 bases and J shed 3 bases, with 12 bases lying between them. CDR3 size: 15 residues. Germline values: CDR1 SGHAT, CDR2 FQNNGV.

The chain links TRBV11-1 to TRBJ2-7, with 14 bases fitting TRBD2. The CDR3 runs to 16 residues. With V trimmed by 5 bases and J by 3 bases, 6 bases remained unmatched. Germline CDR1 and CDR2: SGHAT and FQDESV (reference sequence). CDR3 DNA sequence: TGTGCCAGCAGCCGGGGACTAGCGGGGGAGGGCTACGAGCAGTACTTC. Translated, it gives CASSRGLAGEGYEQYF.

This clonotype was detected many times. The J gene is TRBJ2-2, the V gene TRBV27; possible D gene TRBD2, 6 bases. The germline V gene has CDR1 MNHEY and CDR2 SMNVEV (reference sequence). Trimming stripped 3 bases from V and 8 bases from J, with 7 bases between. The CDR3 has 12 residues. CDR3 sequence (DNA): TGTGCCAGCAGTTTGCGGGGTGGGGAGCTGTTTTTT. Protein sequence: CASSLRGGELFF.

The chain carries TRBV24-1 and TRBJ2-1; 11 bases fit TRBD2. This CDR3 is built from 15 residues. CDR1 is KGHDR and CDR2 is SFDVKD in the germline V gene. The V segment lost 3 bases and the J segment 4 bases; nucleotides outside the gene matches: 1. Here the CDR3 reads CATSDTSGSYNEQFF. The CDR3 DNA sequence: TGTGCCACCAGTGATACTAGCGGGAGTTACAATGAGCAGTTCTTC.

To note about this clonotype: Relative to the germline gene, one junction end is altered; a read error may explain this. This chain connects TRBV20-1 to TRBJ2-1; 9 positions match TRBD2. From germline, CDR1 is DFQATT and CDR2 SNEGSKA (reference sequence). This CDR3 has 15 amino acids. Here the CDR3 DNA reads TGCAGTGCTAGTATAGAGCGGGAGGCCAGACGAGAGCAGCTCTTC. Amino acids: CSASIEREARREQLF.